The clone carrying this T cell receptor beta chain was seen only once. In the authors' methods: Amplification of reference gene primers was used by the study to estimate nucleated cell counts. TCRdb's copy holds only in-frame clones and misses some; the assay was immunoSEQ multiplex PCR. The D gene and trimming were derived from the DNA, and the V and J assignments and clone size from that table. The profile covers approximately 190,000 clones, with over 80% appearing a single time and 6.5% to 9.5% taken by the ten largest. This entry belongs to a study of blood T cell repertoires in COVID-19. As for the study in general: Italy, Spain and the United States were the sources of the convalescent and acute COVID-19 samples. PBMCs, B-cell-depleted T cells, or T cells were the source of the cDNA or gDNA that made up the material.

The V segment lost 6 bases and the J segment 2 bases; nucleotides outside the gene matches: 6. The CDR3 has 14 residues. The germline V gene encodes CDR1 MNHEY and CDR2 SVGAGI. The chain recombines TRBV6-5 with TRBJ2-7, with 8 bases matching TRBD1. The TCR was taken from an older woman with COVID-19, enrolled during active disease. Sequencing used peripheral blood. For the CDR3, the DNA is TGTGCCAGCAGGGGTGGACAGGGACCCTACGAGCAGTACTTC. Its protein product is CASRGGQGPYEQYF.